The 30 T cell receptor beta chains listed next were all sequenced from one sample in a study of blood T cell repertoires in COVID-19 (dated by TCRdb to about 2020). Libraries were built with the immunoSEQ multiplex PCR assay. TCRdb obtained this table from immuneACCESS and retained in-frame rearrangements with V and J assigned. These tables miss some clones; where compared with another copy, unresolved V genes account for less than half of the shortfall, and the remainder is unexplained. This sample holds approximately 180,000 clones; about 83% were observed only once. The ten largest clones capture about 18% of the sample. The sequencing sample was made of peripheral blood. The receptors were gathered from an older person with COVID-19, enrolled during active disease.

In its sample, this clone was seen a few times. The CDR3 sequence: CASSLAAVMNTEAFF. CDR3 DNA: TGTGCCAGCAGCTTAGCGGCGGTTATGAACACTGAAGCTTTCTTT. The gene calls are TRBV7-8 and TRBJ1-1, with D unresolved. The germline V and J ends were trimmed by 0 bases and 0 bases, with 8 bases remaining between them. The CDR3 contains 15 residues. Germline assignment: CDR1 SGHVS and CDR2 FQNEAQ.

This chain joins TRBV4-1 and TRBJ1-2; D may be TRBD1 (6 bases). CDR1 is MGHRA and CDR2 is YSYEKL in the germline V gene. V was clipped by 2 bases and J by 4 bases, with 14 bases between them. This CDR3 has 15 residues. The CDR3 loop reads CASSQQQGVGYGYTF. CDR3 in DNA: TGCGCCAGCAGCCAACAACAGGGTGTCGGCTATGGCTACACCTTC.

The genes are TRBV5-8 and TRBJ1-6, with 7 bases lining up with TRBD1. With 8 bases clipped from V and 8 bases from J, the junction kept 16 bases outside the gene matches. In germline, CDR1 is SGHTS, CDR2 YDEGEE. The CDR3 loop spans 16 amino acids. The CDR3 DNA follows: TGTGCCAGTCCAGCTAAGGGGACAGCCGACTATTCACCCCTCCACTTT. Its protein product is CASPAKGTADYSPLHF.

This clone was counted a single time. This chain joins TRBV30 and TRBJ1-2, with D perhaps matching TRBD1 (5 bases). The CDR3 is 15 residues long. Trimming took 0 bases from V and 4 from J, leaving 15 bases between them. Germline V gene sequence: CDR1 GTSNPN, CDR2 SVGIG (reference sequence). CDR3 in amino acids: CAWSVSGRVLYGYTF. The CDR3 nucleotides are TGTGCCTGGAGTGTATCAGGCAGGGTCCTCTATGGCTACACCTTC.

CDR3 residues: CASSPRQGHTGELFF. CDR3 sequence (DNA): TGTGCCAGCAGCCCCCGACAGGGCCACACCGGGGAGCTGTTTTTT. The chain is built from TRBV5-5 and TRBJ2-2, with TRBD1 identical over 7 bases. Germline-derived CDR1 and CDR2 are SGHKS and YYEKEE (reference sequence). Trimming cost V 4 bases and J 3 bases; bases outside gene matches: 6. The CDR3 has 15 residues.

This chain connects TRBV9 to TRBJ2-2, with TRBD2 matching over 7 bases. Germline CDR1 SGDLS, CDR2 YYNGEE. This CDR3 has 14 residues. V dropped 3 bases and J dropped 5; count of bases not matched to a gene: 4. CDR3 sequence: CASSGQGGTGELFF. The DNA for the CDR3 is TGTGCCAGCAGCGGGCAGGGAGGGACCGGGGAGCTGTTTTTT.

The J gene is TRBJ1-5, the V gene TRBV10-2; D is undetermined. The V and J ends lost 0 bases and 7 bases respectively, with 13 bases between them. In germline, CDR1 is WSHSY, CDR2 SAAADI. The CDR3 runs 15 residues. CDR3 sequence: CASSESSTSRQPQHF. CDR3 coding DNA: TGCGCCAGCAGTGAGTCGAGTACTTCGCGGCAGCCCCAGCATTTT.

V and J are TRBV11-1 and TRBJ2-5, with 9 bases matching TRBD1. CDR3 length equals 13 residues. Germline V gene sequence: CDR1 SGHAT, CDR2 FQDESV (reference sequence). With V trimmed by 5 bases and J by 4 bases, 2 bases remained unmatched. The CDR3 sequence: CASSQDRGETQYF. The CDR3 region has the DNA TGTGCCAGCAGCCAGGACAGGGGAGAGACCCAGTACTTC.

CDR3 coding DNA: TGTGCCAGCAGCCAAGAAAGTGGGCCGGGGGACCGTAACTACGAGCAGTACTTC. It encodes CASSQESGPGDRNYEQYF. The chain carries TRBV14 and TRBJ2-7; maybe TRBD2 (6 bases). V gave up 0 bases and J gave up 3 bases, with 21 bases separating them. The CDR3 loop spans 18 amino acids. Germline CDR1 SGHDN, CDR2 FVKESK.

The CDR3 DNA reads as TGTGCCAGCAGCTTGAGTCAGTTCGGCGGAGCTTTCTTT. This gives the protein CASSLSQFGGAFF. The rearrangement joins TRBV7-9 to TRBJ1-1; D is ambiguous. Trimming left V 3 bases short and J 10 bases short, with 15 bases between. The CDR3 spans 13 residues. In germline, CDR1 is SEHNR, CDR2 FQNEAQ (reference sequence).

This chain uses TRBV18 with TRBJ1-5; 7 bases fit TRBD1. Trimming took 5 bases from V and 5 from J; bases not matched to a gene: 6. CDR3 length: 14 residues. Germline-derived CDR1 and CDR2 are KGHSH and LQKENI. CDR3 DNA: TGTGCCAGCTCATCTCGGACAGGCGATCAGCCCCAGCATTTT. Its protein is CASSSRTGDQPQHF.

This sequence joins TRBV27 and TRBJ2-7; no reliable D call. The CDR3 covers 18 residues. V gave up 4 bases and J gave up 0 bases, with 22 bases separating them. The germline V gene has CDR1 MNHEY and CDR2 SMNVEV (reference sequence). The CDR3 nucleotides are TGTGCCAGCAGTTCACGTACGGGTACACCCTCGAACTCCTACGAGCAGTACTTC. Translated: CASSSRTGTPSNSYEQYF.

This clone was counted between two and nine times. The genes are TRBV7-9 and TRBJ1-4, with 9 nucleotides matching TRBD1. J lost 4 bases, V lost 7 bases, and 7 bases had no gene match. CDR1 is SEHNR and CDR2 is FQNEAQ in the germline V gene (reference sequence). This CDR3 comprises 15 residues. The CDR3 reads CASTPGTGLNEKLFF. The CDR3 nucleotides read TGTGCCAGCACCCCGGGGACAGGGCTTAATGAAAAACTGTTTTTT. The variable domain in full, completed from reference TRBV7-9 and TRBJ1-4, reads DTGVSQNPRHKITKRGQNVTFRCDPISEHNRLYWYRQTLGQGPEFLTYFQNEAQLEKSRLLSDRFSAERPKGSFSTLEIQRTEQGDSAMYLCASTPGTGLNEKLFFGSGTQLSVL.

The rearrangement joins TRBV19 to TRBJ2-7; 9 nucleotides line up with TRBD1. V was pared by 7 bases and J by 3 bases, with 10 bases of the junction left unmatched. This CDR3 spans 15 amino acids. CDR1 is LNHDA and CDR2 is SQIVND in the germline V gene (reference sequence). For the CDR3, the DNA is TGTGCCAGTACCAAAACAGGGGGCGATCTCTACGAGCAGTACTTC. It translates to CASTKTGGDLYEQYF.

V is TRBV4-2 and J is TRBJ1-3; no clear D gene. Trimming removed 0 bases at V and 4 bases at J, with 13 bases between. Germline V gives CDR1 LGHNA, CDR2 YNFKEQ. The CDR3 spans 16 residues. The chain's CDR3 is CASSQDPFSPGNTIYF. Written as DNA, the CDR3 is TGTGCCAGCAGCCAAGATCCCTTCAGTCCCGGAAACACCATATATTTT.

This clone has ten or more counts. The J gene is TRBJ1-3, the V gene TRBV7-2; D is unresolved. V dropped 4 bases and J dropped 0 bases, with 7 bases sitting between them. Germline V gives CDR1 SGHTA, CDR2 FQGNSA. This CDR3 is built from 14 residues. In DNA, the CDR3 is TGTGCCAGCAGCTCAGACTCCTCTGGAAACACCATATATTTT. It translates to CASSSDSSGNTIYF.

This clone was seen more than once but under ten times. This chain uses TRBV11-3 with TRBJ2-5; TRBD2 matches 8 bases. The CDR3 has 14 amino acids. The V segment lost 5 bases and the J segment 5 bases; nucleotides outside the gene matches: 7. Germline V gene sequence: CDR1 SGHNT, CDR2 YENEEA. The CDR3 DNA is TGTGCCAGCAGCCGGGGGGGGAGTGGGGAGACCCAGTACTTC. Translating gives CASSRGGSGETQYF.

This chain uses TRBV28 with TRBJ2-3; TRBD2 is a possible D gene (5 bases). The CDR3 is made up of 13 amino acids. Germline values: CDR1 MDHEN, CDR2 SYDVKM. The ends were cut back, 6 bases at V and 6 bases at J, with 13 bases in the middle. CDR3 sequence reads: CASSDYTRDTQYF. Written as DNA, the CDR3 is TGTGCCAGCAGCGACTATACTCGCGATACGCAGTATTTT.

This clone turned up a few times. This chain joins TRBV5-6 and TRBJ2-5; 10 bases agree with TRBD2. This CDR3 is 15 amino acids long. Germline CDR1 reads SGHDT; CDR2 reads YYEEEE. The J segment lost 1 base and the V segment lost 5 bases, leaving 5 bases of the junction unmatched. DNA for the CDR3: TGTGCCAGCAGTCTAGCGGGAGTATCCCAAGAGACCCAGTACTTC. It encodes CASSLAGVSQETQYF.

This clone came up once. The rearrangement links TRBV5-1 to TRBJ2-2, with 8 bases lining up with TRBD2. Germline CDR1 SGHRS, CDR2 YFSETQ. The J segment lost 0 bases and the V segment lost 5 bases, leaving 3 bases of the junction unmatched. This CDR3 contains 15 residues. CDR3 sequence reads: CASSYGGANTGELFF. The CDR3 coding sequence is TGCGCCAGCAGTTACGGGGGGGCGAACACCGGGGAGCTGTTTTTT.

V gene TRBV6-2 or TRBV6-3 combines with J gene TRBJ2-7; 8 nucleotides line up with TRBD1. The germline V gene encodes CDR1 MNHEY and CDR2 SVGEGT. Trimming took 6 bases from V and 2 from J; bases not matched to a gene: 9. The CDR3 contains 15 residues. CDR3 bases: TGTGCCAGCAGCCTACCGACAGGGGCCCCCTACGAGCAGTACTTC. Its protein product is CASSLPTGAPYEQYF.

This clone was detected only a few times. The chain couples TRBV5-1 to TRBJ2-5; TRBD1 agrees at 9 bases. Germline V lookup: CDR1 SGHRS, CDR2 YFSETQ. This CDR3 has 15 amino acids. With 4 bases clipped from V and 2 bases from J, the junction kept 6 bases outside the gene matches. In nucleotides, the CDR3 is TGCGCCAGCAGCGGCCGGGACAGGGTACAAGAGACCCAGTACTTC. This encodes CASSGRDRVQETQYF.

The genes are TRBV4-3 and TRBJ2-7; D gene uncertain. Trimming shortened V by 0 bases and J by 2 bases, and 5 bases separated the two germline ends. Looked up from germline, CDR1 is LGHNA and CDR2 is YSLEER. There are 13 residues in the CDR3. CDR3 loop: CASSQDSTYEQYF. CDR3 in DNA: TGCGCCAGCAGCCAAGATAGCACCTACGAGCAGTACTTC.

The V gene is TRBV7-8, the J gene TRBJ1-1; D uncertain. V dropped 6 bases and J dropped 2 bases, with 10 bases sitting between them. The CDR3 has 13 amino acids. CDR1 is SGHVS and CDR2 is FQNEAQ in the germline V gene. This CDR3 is CASRGRGNTEAFF. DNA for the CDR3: TGTGCCAGCAGAGGGCGGGGTAACACTGAAGCTTTCTTT.

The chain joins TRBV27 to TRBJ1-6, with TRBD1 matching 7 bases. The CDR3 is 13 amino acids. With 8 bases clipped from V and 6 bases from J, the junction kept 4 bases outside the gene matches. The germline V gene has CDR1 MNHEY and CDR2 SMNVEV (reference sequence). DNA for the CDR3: TGTGCCAGCGCCTCAGGGGGTAATTCACCCCTCCACTTT. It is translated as CASASGGNSPLHF.

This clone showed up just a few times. This CDR3 reads CATSDPAPGDRSSYNEQFF. The DNA for the CDR3 is TGTGCCACCAGTGATCCCGCCCCAGGGGACCGGAGCTCCTACAATGAGCAGTTCTTC. The chain uses TRBV24-1 and TRBJ2-1; tentatively, D is TRBD1 (6 bases). This CDR3 has 19 residues. CDR1 is KGHDR, CDR2 SFDVKD, per germline. Trimming shortened V by 3 bases and J by 0 bases, and 20 bases separated the two germline ends.

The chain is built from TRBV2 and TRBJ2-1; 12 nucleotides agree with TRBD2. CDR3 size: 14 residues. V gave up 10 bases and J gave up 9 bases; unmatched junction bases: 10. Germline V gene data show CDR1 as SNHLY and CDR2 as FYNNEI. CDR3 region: CATATSGSLGEQFF. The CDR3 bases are TGTGCCACCGCGACTAGCGGGAGTCTCGGTGAGCAGTTCTTC.

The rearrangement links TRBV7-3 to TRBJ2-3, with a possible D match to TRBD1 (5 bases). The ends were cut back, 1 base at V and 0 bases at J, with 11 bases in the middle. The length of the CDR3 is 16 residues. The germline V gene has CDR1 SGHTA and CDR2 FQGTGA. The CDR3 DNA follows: TGTGCCAGCAGCTTAATGGGGCTGCTCAGCACAGATACGCAGTATTTT. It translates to CASSLMGLLSTDTQYF.

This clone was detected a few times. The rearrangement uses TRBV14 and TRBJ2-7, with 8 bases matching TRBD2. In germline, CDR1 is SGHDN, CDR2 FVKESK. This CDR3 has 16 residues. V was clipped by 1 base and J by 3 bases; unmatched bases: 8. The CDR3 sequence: CASSQGPETSVYEQYF. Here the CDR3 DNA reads TGTGCCAGCAGCCAAGGGCCCGAGACTAGCGTCTACGAGCAGTACTTC. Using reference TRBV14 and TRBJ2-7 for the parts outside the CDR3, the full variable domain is EAGVTQFPSHSVIEKGQTVTLRCDPISGHDNLYWYRRVMGKEIKFLLHFVKESKQDESGMPNNRFLAERTGGTYSTLKVQPAELEDSGVYFCASSQGPETSVYEQYFGPGTRLTVT.

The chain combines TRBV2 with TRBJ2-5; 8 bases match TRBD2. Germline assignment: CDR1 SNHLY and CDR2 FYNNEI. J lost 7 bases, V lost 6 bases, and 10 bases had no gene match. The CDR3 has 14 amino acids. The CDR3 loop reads CASRTGTRAGTQYF. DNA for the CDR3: TGTGCCAGCAGGACCGGGACTAGAGCGGGGACCCAGTACTTC.